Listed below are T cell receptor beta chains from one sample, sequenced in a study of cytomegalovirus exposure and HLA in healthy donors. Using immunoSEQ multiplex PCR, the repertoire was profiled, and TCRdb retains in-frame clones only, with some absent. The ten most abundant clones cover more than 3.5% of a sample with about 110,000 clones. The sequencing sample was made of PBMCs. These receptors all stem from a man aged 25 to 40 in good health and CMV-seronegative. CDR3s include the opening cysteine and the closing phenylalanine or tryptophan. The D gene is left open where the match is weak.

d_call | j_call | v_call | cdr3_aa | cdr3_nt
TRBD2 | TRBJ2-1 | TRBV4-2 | CASSPNGGGPHEQFF | TGTGCCAGCAGCCCCAACGGCGGGGGGCCTCATGAGCAGTTCTTC
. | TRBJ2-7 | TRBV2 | CASSGGPIHEQYF | TGTGCCAGCAGTGGGGGCCCAATCCACGAGCAGTACTTC
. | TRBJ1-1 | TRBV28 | CASSLLDSVGTEAFF | TGTGCCAGCAGCCTTCTGGACTCGGTCGGGACTGAAGCTTTCTTT
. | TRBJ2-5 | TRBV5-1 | CASSLDGTNHLGTQYF | TGCGCCAGCAGCTTGGACGGTACCAACCACCTCGGTACCCAGTACTTC
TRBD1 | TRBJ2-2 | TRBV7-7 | CASSSRQGFAGELFF | TGTGCCAGCAGCTCGAGACAGGGATTTGCCGGGGAGCTGTTTTTT
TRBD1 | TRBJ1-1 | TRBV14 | CASSQIRDRLNTEAFF | TGTGCCAGCAGCCAAATAAGGGACAGACTGAACACTGAAGCTTTCTTT
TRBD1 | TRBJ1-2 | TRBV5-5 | CASRRDRTNYGYTF | TGTGCCAGCAGGCGGGACAGGACTAACTATGGCTACACCTTC
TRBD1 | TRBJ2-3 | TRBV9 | CASSVVPGQGSDTQYF | TGTGCCAGCAGCGTAGTTCCAGGACAGGGATCAGATACGCAGTATTTT
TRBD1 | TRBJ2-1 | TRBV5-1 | CASGPTGSYNEQFF | TGCGCCAGCGGACCGACAGGGTCCTACAATGAGCAGTTCTTC
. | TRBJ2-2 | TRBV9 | CASSVVSDRNTGELFF | TGTGCCAGCAGCGTAGTATCGGACAGGAACACCGGGGAGCTGTTTTTT
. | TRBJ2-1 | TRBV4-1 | CASSLYSYSEQFF | TGCGCCAGCAGCCTTTACTCTTACAGCGAGCAGTTCTTC
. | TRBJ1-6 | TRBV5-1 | CASSPEGGTNSPLHF | TGCGCCAGCAGCCCGGAAGGGGGAACTAATTCACCCCTCCACTTT
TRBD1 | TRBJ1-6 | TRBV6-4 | CASSGQGNNSPLHF | TGTGCCAGCAGTGGACAGGGGAATAATTCACCCCTCCACTTT
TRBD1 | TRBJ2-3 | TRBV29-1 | CSGTGQPRKGTAQYF | TGCAGCGGGACGGGACAGCCTAGAAAGGGAACAGCGCAGTATTTT
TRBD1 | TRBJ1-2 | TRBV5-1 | CASSPGDRGLQYGYTF | TGCGCCAGCAGCCCCGGGGACAGGGGGCTTCAGTATGGCTACACCTTC
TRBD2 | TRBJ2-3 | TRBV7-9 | CASSSIAGLSTDTQYF | TGTGCCAGCAGCTCGATAGCGGGGTTAAGCACAGATACGCAGTATTTT
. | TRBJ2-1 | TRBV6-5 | CASSVLGRDEQFF | TGTGCCAGCAGCGTCCTGGGCCGCGATGAGCAGTTCTTC
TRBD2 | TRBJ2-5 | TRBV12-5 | CASGFGLAGVETQYF | TGTGCTAGTGGTTTCGGACTAGCGGGGGTAGAGACCCAGTACTTC
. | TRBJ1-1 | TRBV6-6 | CAIEGGGTENTEAFF | TGTGCCATAGAGGGCGGAGGGACGGAGAACACTGAAGCTTTCTTT
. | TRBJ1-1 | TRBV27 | CASSQPGSEAFF | TGTGCCAGCAGTCAACCAGGGTCTGAAGCTTTCTTT
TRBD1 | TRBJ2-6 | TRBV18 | CASSSGPGTGLPGANVLTF | TGTGCCAGCTCATCAGGACCAGGGACAGGGCTCCCTGGGGCCAACGTCCTGACTTTC
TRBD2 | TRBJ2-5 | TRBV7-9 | CASSPRLAKAQETQYF | TGTGCCAGCAGCCCGAGACTAGCGAAGGCCCAAGAGACCCAGTACTTC
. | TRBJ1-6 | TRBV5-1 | CASSLGTGSYSPLHF | TGCGCCAGCAGCTTGGGAACAGGGAGTTATTCACCCCTCCACTTT
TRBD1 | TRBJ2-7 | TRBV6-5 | CASSYRGPPYEQYF | TGTGCCAGCAGTTACAGGGGGCCCCCCTACGAGCAGTACTTC
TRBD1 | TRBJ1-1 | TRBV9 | CASSWTGGDTEAFF | TGTGCCAGCAGCTGGACAGGAGGGGACACTGAAGCTTTCTTT
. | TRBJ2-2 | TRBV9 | CASSVGLNTGELFF | TGTGCCAGCAGCGTAGGGCTGAACACCGGGGAGCTGTTTTTT
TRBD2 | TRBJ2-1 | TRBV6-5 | CASSYEQRGGFDEQFF | TGTGCCAGCAGTTACGAGCAACGGGGAGGGTTCGATGAGCAGTTCTTC
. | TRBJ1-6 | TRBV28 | CASSLEPFGNSPLHF | TGTGCCAGCAGTTTGGAGCCCTTCGGTAATTCACCCCTCCACTTT
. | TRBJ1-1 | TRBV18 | CASSLMQGISMNTEAFF | TGTGCCAGCTCACTAATGCAGGGAATCTCAATGAACACTGAAGCTTTCTTT
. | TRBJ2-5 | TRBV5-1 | CASSLAPGSQETQYF | TGCGCCAGCAGCTTGGCCCCGGGGTCCCAAGAGACCCAGTACTTC
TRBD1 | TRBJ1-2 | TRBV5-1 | CASSRLGQGDYGYTF | TGCGCCAGCAGTCGCTTGGGACAGGGGGACTATGGCTACACCTTC
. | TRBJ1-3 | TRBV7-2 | CASSLAIGNTIYF | TGTGCCAGCAGCTTAGCCATTGGAAACACCATATATTTT
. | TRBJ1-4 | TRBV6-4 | CASSDGGKLFF | TGTGCCAGCAGTGACGGGGGGAAACTGTTTTTT
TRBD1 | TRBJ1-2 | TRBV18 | CASSPPHRGWYGYTF | TGTGCCAGCTCACCACCGCACAGGGGGTGGTATGGCTACACCTTC
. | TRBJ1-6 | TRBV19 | CASGRQNRDSPLHF | TGTGCCAGTGGACGTCAGAACAGGGATTCACCCCTCCACTTT
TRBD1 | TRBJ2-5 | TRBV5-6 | CASSVRQGAKETQYF | TGTGCCAGCAGCGTACGACAGGGGGCTAAAGAGACCCAGTACTTC
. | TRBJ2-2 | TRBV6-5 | CASSYDPGIAGELFF | TGTGCCAGCAGTTACGATCCAGGGATAGCCGGGGAGCTGTTTTTT
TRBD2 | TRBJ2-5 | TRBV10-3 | CAISLAGGGETQYF | TGTGCCATCAGCCTGGCGGGGGGGGGAGAGACCCAGTACTTC
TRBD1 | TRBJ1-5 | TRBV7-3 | CASSRGTGGQPQHF | TGTGCCAGCAGCCGAGGGACAGGCGGTCAGCCCCAGCATTTT
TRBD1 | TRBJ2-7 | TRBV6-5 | CASRKLRDRAYEQYF | TGTGCCAGCAGAAAGCTCCGGGACAGAGCCTACGAGCAGTACTTC
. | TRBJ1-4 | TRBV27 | CASSPDREHEKLFF | TGTGCCAGCAGTCCGGACAGAGAGCATGAAAAACTGTTTTTT
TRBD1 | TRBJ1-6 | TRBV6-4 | CASSPLPGQGSSPLHF | TGTGCCAGCAGTCCGCTGCCGGGACAGGGTTCTTCACCCCTCCACTTT
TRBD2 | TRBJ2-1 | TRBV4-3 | CASSQRILAGGPHEQFF | TGCGCCAGCAGCCAGAGGATACTAGCGGGGGGGCCTCATGAGCAGTTCTTC
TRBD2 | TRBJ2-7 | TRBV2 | CASRGGISSYEQYF | TGTGCCAGCCGGGGGGGAATAAGCTCCTACGAGCAGTACTTC
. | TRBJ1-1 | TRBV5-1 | CASSLAAALNTEAFF | TGCGCCAGCAGCTTGGCGGCGGCCCTGAACACTGAAGCTTTCTTT
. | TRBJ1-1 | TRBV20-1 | CSALSNTEAFF | TGCAGTGCTTTATCGAACACTGAAGCTTTCTTT
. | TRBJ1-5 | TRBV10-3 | CAIRADGNSNQPQHF | TGTGCCATCAGAGCGGACGGAAATAGCAATCAGCCCCAGCATTTT
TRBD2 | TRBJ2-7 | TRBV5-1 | CASGGPDYGQYF | TGCGCCTCGGGGGGGCCCGACTACGGGCAGTACTTC
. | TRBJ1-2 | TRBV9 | CASSVVGEWGGYTF | TGTGCCAGCAGCGTAGTCGGGGAGTGGGGTGGCTACACCTTC
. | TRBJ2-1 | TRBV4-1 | CASSQVESVPGEQFF | TGCGCCAGCAGCCAAGTTGAGTCCGTGCCGGGTGAGCAGTTCTTC
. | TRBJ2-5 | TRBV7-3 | CASSLGPGVEETQYF | TGTGCCAGCAGCTTAGGCCCGGGAGTCGAAGAGACCCAGTACTTC
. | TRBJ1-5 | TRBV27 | CASSLSGQGIQPQHF | TGTGCCAGCAGTTTATCCGGGCAGGGGATTCAGCCCCAGCATTTT
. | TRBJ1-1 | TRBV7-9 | CASSLYRDTEAFF | TGTGCCAGCAGCTTATACCGGGACACTGAAGCTTTCTTT